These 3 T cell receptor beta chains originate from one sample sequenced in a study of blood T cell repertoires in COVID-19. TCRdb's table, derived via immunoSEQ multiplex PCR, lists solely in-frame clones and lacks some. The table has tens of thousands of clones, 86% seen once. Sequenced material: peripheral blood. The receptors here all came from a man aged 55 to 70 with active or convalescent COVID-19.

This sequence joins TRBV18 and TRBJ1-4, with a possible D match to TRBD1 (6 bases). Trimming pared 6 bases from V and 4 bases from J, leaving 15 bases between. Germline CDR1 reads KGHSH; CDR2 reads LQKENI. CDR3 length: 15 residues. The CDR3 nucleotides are TGTGCCAGCTCCCCTCTCCAGGGGTTTAATGAAAAACTGTTTTTT. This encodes CASSPLQGFNEKLFF.

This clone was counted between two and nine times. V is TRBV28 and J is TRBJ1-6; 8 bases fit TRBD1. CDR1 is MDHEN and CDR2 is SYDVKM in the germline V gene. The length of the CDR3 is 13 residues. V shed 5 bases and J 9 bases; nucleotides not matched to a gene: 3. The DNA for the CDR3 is TGTGCCAGCAGTGGACAGGGAGCTTCACCCCTCCACTTT. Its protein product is CASSGQGASPLHF.

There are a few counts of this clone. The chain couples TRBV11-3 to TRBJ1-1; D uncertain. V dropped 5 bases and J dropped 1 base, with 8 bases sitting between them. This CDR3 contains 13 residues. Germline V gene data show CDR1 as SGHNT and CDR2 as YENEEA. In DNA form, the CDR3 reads TGTGCCAGCAGCCTCCAGTGGAACACTGAAGCTTTCTTT. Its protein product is CASSLQWNTEAFF. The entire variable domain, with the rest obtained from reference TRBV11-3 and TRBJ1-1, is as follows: EAGVVQSPRYKIIEKKQPVAFWCNPISGHNTLYWYLQNLGQGPELLIRYENEEAVDDSQLPKDRFSAERLKGVDSTLKIQPAELGDSAVYLCASSLQWNTEAFFGQGTRLTVV.